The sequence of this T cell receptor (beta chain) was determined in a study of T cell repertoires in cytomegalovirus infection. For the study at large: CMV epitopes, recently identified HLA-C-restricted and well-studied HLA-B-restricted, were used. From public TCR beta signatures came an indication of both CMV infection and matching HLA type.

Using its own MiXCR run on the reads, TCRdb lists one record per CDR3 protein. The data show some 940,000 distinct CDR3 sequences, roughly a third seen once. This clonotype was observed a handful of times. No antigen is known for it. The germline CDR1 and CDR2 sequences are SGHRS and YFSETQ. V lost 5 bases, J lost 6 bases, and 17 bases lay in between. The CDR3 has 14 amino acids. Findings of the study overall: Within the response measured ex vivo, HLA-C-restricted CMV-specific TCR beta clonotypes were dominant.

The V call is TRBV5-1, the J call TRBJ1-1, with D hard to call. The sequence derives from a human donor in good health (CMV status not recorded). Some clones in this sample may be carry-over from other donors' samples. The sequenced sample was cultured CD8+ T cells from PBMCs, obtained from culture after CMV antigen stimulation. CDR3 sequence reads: CASRVRIFGAEAFF. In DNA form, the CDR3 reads TGCGCCAGCAGGGTTCGGATTTTCGGCGCTGAAGCTTTCTTT.